These 8 T cell receptor beta chains came from one sample sequenced in a study of blood T cell repertoires in COVID-19. Profiling relied on immunoSEQ multiplex PCR, and the TCRdb table lists in-frame clones only, not all of them. Here the sample spans 300,000 to 400,000 clones, roughly 85% being singletons. The specimen sequenced was peripheral blood. These receptors came from a human donor in a cohort sampled during active COVID-19.

The V gene is TRBV6-5, the J gene TRBJ2-7; 8 bases line up with TRBD1. J lost 0 bases, V lost 6 bases, and 7 bases had no gene match. This CDR3 comprises 15 residues. Looked up from germline, CDR1 is MNHEY and CDR2 is SVGAGI. CDR3: CASRSAGGYSYEQYF. For the CDR3, the DNA is TGTGCCAGCAGATCGGCAGGGGGCTACTCCTACGAGCAGTACTTC.

The genes are TRBV7-9 and TRBJ2-1; possibly TRBD2 for D (5 bases). The CDR3 has 15 residues. CDR1 and CDR2 (germline): SEHNR, FQNEAQ (reference sequence). The V end was cut by 2 bases, the J end by 10 bases, with 18 bases between. CDR3 loop: CASSLSGLGSGEQFF. The CDR3 DNA reads TGTGCCAGCAGCTTATCAGGACTGGGTTCGGGAGAGCAGTTCTTC.

This clone came up a few times. The gene calls are TRBV3-1 (or the pseudogene TRBV3-2) and TRBJ2-7, with D perhaps TRBD2 (5 bases). Germline values: CDR1 LGHDT, CDR2 YNNKEL (reference sequence). Deletions cut 3 bases from V and 6 bases from J, with 9 bases between. CDR3 length: 12 amino acids. CDR3 DNA: TGTGCCAGCAGCCAGAAAGGAGGCGAGCAGTACTTC. Amino acids: CASSQKGGEQYF.

The chain has TRBV27 and TRBJ2-7; 12 bases match TRBD1. The V and J ends lost 5 bases and 7 bases, in that order; junction bases with no gene match: 9. The CDR3 length is 15 residues. Germline V lookup: CDR1 MNHEY, CDR2 SMNVEV (reference sequence). CDR3 in DNA: TGTGCCAGCAGTGGAGGGACAGGGGGCAGTCAGGAGCAGTACTTC. It specifies CASSGGTGGSQEQYF.

The chain is built from TRBV18 and TRBJ1-4; D gene unclear. CDR3 length: 17 residues. CDR1 and CDR2 from the germline V gene are KGHSH and LQKENI. V was cut by 3 bases and J by 4 bases, with 18 bases left in between. The CDR3 is CASSPPGKDPFNEKLFF. Here the CDR3 DNA reads TGTGCCAGCTCACCCCCGGGGAAAGATCCGTTTAATGAAAAACTGTTTTTT.

This clone has only a few counts. The CDR3 spells CASRNLDRSYGYTF. CDR3 coding DNA: TGTGCCAGCAGGAACCTGGACAGGTCTTATGGCTACACCTTC. V usage is TRBV27 and J usage is TRBJ1-2; 7 bases line up with TRBD1. Trimming cost V 6 bases and J 5 bases; bases outside gene matches: 9. The CDR3 extends over 14 amino acids. Germline CDR1 reads MNHEY; CDR2 reads SMNVEV (reference sequence).

The chain has TRBV19 and TRBJ1-5; the match to TRBD1 covers 10 bases. J was trimmed by 4 bases and V by 9 bases; bases with no gene match: 9. The CDR3 is made up of 15 amino acids. In germline, CDR1 is LNHDA, CDR2 SQIVND (reference sequence). CDR3 protein: CASLKGTGVNQPQHF. DNA of the CDR3: TGTGCCAGCCTCAAGGGGACAGGGGTAAATCAGCCCCAGCATTTT.

The V gene is TRBV4-1, the J gene TRBJ1-2; D is unresolved. V gave up 0 bases and J gave up 6 bases, with 14 bases separating them. There are 15 residues in the CDR3. From germline, CDR1 is MGHRA and CDR2 YSYEKL. The CDR3 loop is CASSQDGGVENGYTF. CDR3 sequence (DNA): TGCGCCAGCAGCCAAGATGGCGGGGTAGAAAATGGCTACACCTTC.